The 30 T cell receptor beta chains below were found in one sample sequenced in a study of cytotoxic CD8 clonotypes in ibrutinib-treated CLL. TCRdb's table, derived via immunoSEQ multiplex PCR, lists solely in-frame clones and lacks some. The sample has about 300,000 clones, 67% seen once. This sample comprised PBMCs, obtained after 36 months of ibrutinib treatment. The source of these receptors is a human donor with chronic lymphocytic leukemia.

The rearrangement links TRBV4-1 to TRBJ1-5, with 8 bases that match TRBD1. The CDR3 is 15 amino acids. The V gene's germline CDR1 is MGHRA and CDR2 YSYEKL. V trimming: 5 bases; J trimming: 7 bases; junction bases outside the gene matches: 10. The chain's CDR3 is CASSIGQGEYQPQHF. CDR3 DNA sequence: TGCGCCAGCAGCATAGGACAGGGAGAGTACCAGCCCCAGCATTTT.

The rearrangement uses TRBV25-1 and TRBJ1-2; 10 nucleotides agree with TRBD1. This CDR3 is built from 15 residues. From germline, CDR1 is MGHDK and CDR2 SYGVNS. After removal of 2 bases from V and 4 bases from J, the junction contained 4 bases not matched to a gene. The CDR3 DNA follows: TGTGCCAGCAGTGAACGGACAGGGGGAGGCTATGGCTACACCTTC. Its translation is CASSERTGGGYGYTF.

The chain combines TRBV7-3 with TRBJ2-7, with 8 positions matching TRBD2. Per germline, CDR1 SGHTA and CDR2 FQGTGA. Losses at the gene ends were 4 bases for V and 7 bases for J; bases not matched to a gene: 6. CDR3 length equals 13 residues. The CDR3 is CASSYGLASEQYF. The CDR3 nucleotides are TGTGCCAGCAGCTACGGACTAGCATCGGAGCAGTACTTC.

This sequence joins TRBV11-2 and TRBJ1-2; D gene ambiguous. Per the germline V gene, CDR1 is SGHAT and CDR2 is FQNNGV. V lost 3 bases to trimming and J lost 4 bases, with 9 bases between them. This CDR3 has 13 amino acids. The CDR3 region has the DNA TGTGCCAGCAGCTTTCCAGGACTCTATGGCTACACCTTC. It translates to CASSFPGLYGYTF.

This chain connects TRBV2 to TRBJ2-1, with 13 bases identical to TRBD2. Unmatched junction bases numbered 15, after V lost 6 bases and J lost 1 base. Germline CDR1 SNHLY, CDR2 FYNNEI. This CDR3 comprises 20 residues. CDR3: CASRMTSGGIFINSYNEQFF. DNA for the CDR3: TGTGCCAGCAGAATGACTAGCGGGGGGATCTTCATCAATTCCTACAATGAGCAGTTCTTC.

The chain links TRBV5-1 to TRBJ2-5; D is unresolved. The CDR3 has 14 residues. Germline CDR1 is SGHRS and CDR2 is YFSETQ. The germline V and J ends were trimmed by 0 bases and 3 bases, with 9 bases remaining between them. CDR3 sequence (DNA): TGCGCCAGCAGCTTGGTGGCGACAAAAGAGACCCAGTACTTC. Translated: CASSLVATKETQYF. Supplemented by reference TRBV5-1 and TRBJ2-5, the full variable domain reads KAGVTQTPRYLIKTRGQQVTLSCSPISGHRSVSWYQQTPGQGLQFLFEYFSETQRNKGNFPGRFSGRQFSNSRSEMNVSTLELGDSALYLCASSLVATKETQYFGPGTRLLVL.

The V and J genes are TRBV9 and TRBJ2-5, with D perhaps matching TRBD1 or TRBD2 (6 bases each). V lost 2 bases and J 5 bases, leaving 19 bases between the germline ends. Germline V lookup: CDR1 SGDLS, CDR2 YYNGEE. This CDR3 contains 16 residues. Here the CDR3 reads CASSVGGAGAGETQYF. The CDR3 DNA reads TGTGCCAGCAGCGTTGGAGGGGCAGGGGCTGGTGAGACCCAGTACTTC.

The chain links TRBV7-3 to TRBJ1-1, with D possibly matching TRBD1 (5 bases). V lost 6 bases and J lost 2, with 19 bases in between. Looked up from germline, CDR1 is SGHTA and CDR2 is FQGTGA. This CDR3 is 16 amino acids long. The CDR3 reads CASSLFGGDLNTEAFF. The CDR3 DNA reads TGTGCCAGCAGTTTATTCGGGGGGGATCTTAACACTGAAGCTTTCTTT.

This clone was counted once. V and J are TRBV7-6 and TRBJ2-7; D possibly corresponds to TRBD1 (6 bases). There are 12 residues in the CDR3. Germline assignment: CDR1 SGHVS and CDR2 FNYEAQ. V was pared by 5 bases and J by 8 bases, with 13 bases between. CDR3: CASSATGTKQYF. The CDR3 DNA reads TGTGCCAGCAGCGCCACCGGGACAAAGCAGTACTTC.

This rearrangement joins TRBV28 to TRBJ2-7; 9 nucleotides align to TRBD1. CDR1 is MDHEN, CDR2 SYDVKM, per germline. Trimming at V came to 3 bases and at J to 2 bases, leaving 5 bases not matched to a gene. The CDR3 runs 15 residues. The CDR3 here is CASSFRDRVAYEQYF. Here the CDR3 DNA reads TGTGCCAGCAGTTTCCGGGACAGGGTGGCCTACGAGCAGTACTTC.

The gene calls are TRBV7-8 and TRBJ2-1; D is uncertain. Germline CDR1 and CDR2: SGHVS and FQNEAQ. CDR3 size: 14 residues. V lost 1 base and J lost 6, with 10 bases in between. The CDR3 region has the DNA TGTGCCAGCAGCTTAGGGTCGGCCCTCAATGAGCAGTTCTTC. It codes for CASSLGSALNEQFF.

The chain couples TRBV5-1 to TRBJ1-1; possible D gene TRBD1, 5 bases. This CDR3 is built from 14 residues. Per germline, CDR1 SGHRS and CDR2 YFSETQ. V lost 2 bases, J lost 6 bases, and 14 bases lay in between. Here the CDR3 reads CASSFGRVTPEAFF. DNA for the CDR3: TGCGCCAGCAGCTTCGGCAGGGTCACCCCTGAAGCTTTCTTT.

The genes are TRBV7-9 and TRBJ2-7; D unclear. The CDR3 is 12 residues long. V was cut by 4 bases and J by 2 bases, with 6 bases left in between. Germline CDR1 reads SEHNR; CDR2 reads FQNEAQ (reference sequence). CDR3 amino acids: CASSSQAYEQYF. The DNA of the CDR3 is TGTGCCAGCAGCTCGCAGGCCTACGAGCAGTACTTC.

J is TRBJ1-5 and V is TRBV23-1; D perhaps matches TRBD1 (5 bases). TRBV23-1 is given ORF status, its function remaining uncertain. Trimming pared 7 bases from V and 10 bases from J, leaving 11 bases between. The CDR3 consists of 11 residues. For the CDR3, the DNA is TGCGCCAGCAAGGGACCCTTCCCCCAGCATTTT. Translation gives CASKGPFPQHF.

This clone was seen only once. The chain carries TRBV27 and TRBJ2-7; D is unresolved. Germline CDR1 MNHEY, CDR2 SMNVEV (reference sequence). The length of the CDR3 is 14 residues. The V end was cut by 0 bases, the J end by 5 bases, with 11 bases between. DNA of the CDR3: TGTGCCAGCAGTTTATCCCTATTAGCCAACGAGCAGTACTTC. This gives the protein CASSLSLLANEQYF.

The chain uses TRBV5-1 and TRBJ2-1, with TRBD2 matching 10 bases. V lost 4 bases and J lost 4; bases outside the gene matches: 11. Germline values: CDR1 SGHRS, CDR2 YFSETQ. The CDR3 consists of 17 residues. The CDR3 sequence is CASSAGPSGGTYNEQFF. The CDR3 DNA is TGCGCCAGCAGCGCAGGTCCTAGCGGGGGAACTTACAATGAGCAGTTCTTC. The full variable domain, completed using reference TRBV5-1 and TRBJ2-1, is KAGVTQTPRYLIKTRGQQVTLSCSPISGHRSVSWYQQTPGQGLQFLFEYFSETQRNKGNFPGRFSGRQFSNSRSEMNVSTLELGDSALYLCASSAGPSGGTYNEQFFGPGTRLTVL.

The chain employs TRBV29-1 and TRBJ1-2; D unresolved. With 4 bases removed from V and 8 bases from J, the gap between germline ends came to 14 bases. Germline loops: CDR1 SQVTM, CDR2 ANQGSEA. The CDR3 sequence is 12 residues long. The CDR3 DNA is TGCAGCGTTGTGTCAACCCGGAGGGGCTACACCTTC. This translates into CSVVSTRRGYTF.

This clone showed up just a few times. The chain has TRBV6-5 and TRBJ2-2; the D is unclear. Germline-derived CDR1 and CDR2 are MNHEY and SVGAGI. The CDR3 sequence is 15 residues long. V dropped 6 bases and J dropped 1 base, with 12 bases sitting between them. The CDR3 region has the DNA TGTGCCAGCAGCCTCCGGCTGATGAACACCGGGGAGCTGTTTTTT. Its protein product is CASSLRLMNTGELFF.

The chain uses TRBV6-5 and TRBJ1-6; D perhaps matches TRBD1 (6 bases). V was cut by 5 bases and J by 10 bases, with 15 bases left in between. Germline values: CDR1 MNHEY, CDR2 SVGAGI. The CDR3 contains 14 residues. As DNA, the CDR3 is TGTGCCAGCAGTAGAAACAGGGAAGTCTCACCCCTCCACTTT. Translation: CASSRNREVSPLHF.

V usage is TRBV29-1 and J usage is TRBJ2-2; maybe TRBD1 (6 bases). With 3 bases removed from V and 1 base from J, the gap between germline ends came to 12 bases. Germline V gene lookup returns CDR1 SQVTM and CDR2 ANQGSEA. The CDR3 loop spans 15 amino acids. The CDR3 region has the DNA TGCAGCGTTGATATTAGGGGGATGAACACCGGGGAGCTGTTTTTT. Residues: CSVDIRGMNTGELFF.

This clone appeared a few times. CDR3 residues: CASSVRTGTEQYF. DNA of the CDR3: TGTGCCAGCAGCGTAAGGACAGGGACTGAGCAGTACTTC. V and J are TRBV9 and TRBJ2-7; TRBD1 matches 8 bases. CDR1 SGDLS and CDR2 YYNGEE come from the germline V gene. This CDR3 has 13 residues. The ends lost 1 base at V and 7 bases at J; junction bases unmatched: 4.

The genes are TRBV9 and TRBJ2-5; D possibly uses TRBD1 or TRBD2 (5 bases each). This CDR3 contains 16 residues. Germline CDR1 SGDLS, CDR2 YYNGEE. V was cut by 3 bases and J by 4 bases, with 19 bases left in between. The CDR3 sequence is CASSGNRDPRLETQYF. The CDR3 DNA follows: TGTGCCAGCAGCGGCAACCGGGACCCAAGGTTAGAGACCCAGTACTTC.

J is TRBJ1-2 and V is TRBV9, with a tentative D call TRBD1 (5 bases). The germline gives CDR1 SGDLS, CDR2 YYNGEE. The CDR3 is 13 amino acids. Trimming took off 3 bases at V and 4 bases at J, with 10 bases between the two ends. The CDR3 loop is CASSASGIYGYTF. As DNA, the CDR3 is TGTGCCAGCAGCGCGTCAGGGATCTATGGCTACACCTTC. The variable domain in full, with the rest retrieved from reference TRBV9 and TRBJ1-2, is DSGVTQTPKHLITATGQRVTLRCSPRSGDLSVYWYQQSLDQGLQFLIQYYNGEERAKGNILERFSAQQFPDLHSELNLSSLELGDSALYFCASSASGIYGYTFGSGTRLTVV.

This clone was picked up one time. The J gene is TRBJ2-1, the V gene TRBV29-1; 9 positions match TRBD2. Germline V gene data show CDR1 as SQVTM and CDR2 as ANQGSEA. The V gene end was trimmed by 4 bases and the J gene end by 7 bases; junction bases not matched to a gene: 8. The CDR3 runs 14 residues. The CDR3 protein is CSVAGLAPVNEQFF. Here the CDR3 DNA reads TGCAGCGTTGCCGGACTAGCGCCGGTTAATGAGCAGTTCTTC.

The genes are TRBV4-2 and TRBJ1-5; D perhaps matches TRBD1 (5 bases). Germline V gene data show CDR1 as LGHNA and CDR2 as YNFKEQ. The CDR3 is made up of 15 amino acids. V was shortened by 0 bases and J by 3 bases, with 9 bases between the two germline ends. The CDR3: CASSQDRQNNQPQHF. The CDR3 DNA is TGTGCCAGCAGCCAAGATCGACAGAACAATCAGCCCCAGCATTTT.

Here the CDR3 DNA reads TGTGCCAGCCGGGACAGGGCGGGCAATCAGCCCCAGCATTTT. Encoded protein: CASRDRAGNQPQHF. V usage is TRBV6-6 and J usage is TRBJ1-5; 9 nucleotides match TRBD1. The CDR3 is made up of 14 amino acids. Germline CDR1 reads MNHNY; CDR2 reads SVGAGI (reference sequence). V lost 8 bases and J lost 2; bases outside the gene matches: 4.

This chain connects TRBV7-9 to TRBJ2-1; D not certain. The CDR3 totals 15 residues. Trimming took 5 bases from V and 0 from J, leaving 11 bases between them. Germline assignment: CDR1 SEHNR and CDR2 FQNEAQ (reference sequence). The CDR3 is CASSPKPGSYNEQFF. The CDR3 nucleotides are TGTGCCAGCAGCCCAAAGCCCGGCTCCTACAATGAGCAGTTCTTC.

This clone was seen more than once but under ten times. The CDR3 coding sequence is TGTGCCAGCAGCTTCCTAGCGGGAGGCCTCTTAGCCTACAATGAGCAGTTCTTC. It codes for CASSFLAGGLLAYNEQFF. The chain employs TRBV7-8 and TRBJ2-1; 11 nucleotides match TRBD2. The V gene end was trimmed by 3 bases and the J gene end by 2 bases; junction bases not matched to a gene: 9. The CDR3 runs 18 residues. CDR1 SGHVS and CDR2 FQNEAQ come from the germline V gene.

The chain recombines TRBV11-1 with TRBJ1-2; D gene unclear. Germline CDR1 SGHAT, CDR2 FQDESV (reference sequence). Trimming took 0 bases from V and 7 from J, leaving 9 bases between them. The CDR3 covers 13 residues. The CDR3 coding sequence is TGTGCCAGCAGCTTAGCGCCGGGAGGTGGCTACACCTTC. This codes for CASSLAPGGGYTF.

V gene TRBV9 combines with J gene TRBJ2-5, with 11 nucleotides matching TRBD2. The CDR3 sequence is 15 residues long. Germline CDR1 and CDR2: SGDLS and YYNGEE. Trimming at V came to 4 bases and at J to 5 bases, leaving 7 bases not matched to a gene. Here the CDR3 DNA reads TGTGCCAGCAGCTTAGCGGGAGGGCCTGGGGAGACCCAGTACTTC. This encodes CASSLAGGPGETQYF.